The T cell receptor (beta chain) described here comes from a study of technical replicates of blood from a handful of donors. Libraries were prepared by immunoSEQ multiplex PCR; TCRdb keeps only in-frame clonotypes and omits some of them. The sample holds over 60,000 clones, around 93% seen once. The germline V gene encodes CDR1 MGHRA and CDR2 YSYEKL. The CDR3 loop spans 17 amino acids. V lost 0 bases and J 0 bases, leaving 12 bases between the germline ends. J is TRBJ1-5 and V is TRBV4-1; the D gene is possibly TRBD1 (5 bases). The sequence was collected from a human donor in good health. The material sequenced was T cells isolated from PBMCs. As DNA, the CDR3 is TGCGCCAGCAGCCAAGAGGGCGGGGCAAATAGCAATCAGCCCCAGCATTTT. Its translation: CASSQEGGANSNQPQHF.